A selection of T cell receptor beta chains follows, all from one sample in a study of cytomegalovirus exposure and HLA in healthy donors. Some clones are missing from TCRdb's copy, which holds only in-frame ones; the method was immunoSEQ multiplex PCR. This repertoire shows more than 150,000 clones, around 78% found once; its top ten account for 1.5% to 1.9%. Material: PBMCs. These receptors were taken from a man aged 40-50 years in good health and CMV-seronegative. CDR3s include the opening cysteine and the closing phenylalanine or tryptophan. D genes are given only for firm matches. Only part of the rows carry a size: once, few, many, or a class if the clone is expanded.

>.|TRBV6-1|.|TRBJ2-3
CASSEVGGTDTQYF
TGTGCCAGCAGTGAAGTCGGGGGCACAGATACGCAGTATTTT
>.|TRBV19|.|TRBJ2-1
CASRWTLSYNEQFF
TGTGCCAGTAGGTGGACTCTTTCCTACAATGAGCAGTTCTTC
>TRBD2|TRBV7-8|.|TRBJ2-1
CASSPATLAGFNNEQFF
TGTGCCAGCAGCCCCGCTACCCTAGCGGGGTTCAACAATGAGCAGTTCTTC
>.|TRBV9|.|TRBJ2-7
CASSRGAEDSSYEQYF
TGTGCCAGCAGCCGGGGGGCGGAGGACAGCTCCTACGAGCAGTACTTC
>TRBD2|TRBV4-1|.|TRBJ2-1
CASSHTSGRVSNEQFF
TGCGCCAGCAGCCATACTAGCGGGAGGGTATCCAATGAGCAGTTCTTC
>.|TRBV28|.|TRBJ2-3
CASSFGGATDTQYF
TGTGCCAGCAGCTTTGGAGGGGCCACAGATACGCAGTATTTT
>TRBD2|TRBV18|.|TRBJ2-7
CASSPGLAGGYEQYF
TGTGCCAGCTCACCAGGGCTAGCGGGAGGCTACGAGCAGTACTTC
>.|TRBV7-9|.|TRBJ2-5
CAFEQGYKETQYF
TGTGCCTTTGAGCAGGGGTATAAAGAGACCCAGTACTTC
>TRBD2|TRBV5-1|.|TRBJ2-1
CASSERLADSYNEQFF
TGCGCCAGCAGCGAAAGACTAGCGGACTCCTACAATGAGCAGTTCTTC
>TRBD1|TRBV7-9|.|TRBJ1-6
CASSSGQGYNSPLHF
TGTGCCAGCAGCTCCGGACAGGGCTATAATTCACCCCTCCACTTT
>TRBD2|TRBV5-1|few|TRBJ2-1
CASSGGTSGTYNEQFF
TGCGCCAGCAGCGGGGGGACTAGCGGGACCTACAATGAGCAGTTCTTC
>.|TRBV9|.|TRBJ2-3
CASSVGGHADTQYF
TGTGCCAGCAGCGTAGGCGGACACGCAGATACGCAGTATTTT
>TRBD2|TRBV2|.|TRBJ2-5
CAAGGSSGSRGETQYF
TGTGCCGCCGGCGGGTCTAGCGGGAGTCGCGGGGAGACCCAGTACTTC
>.|TRBV2|.|TRBJ2-1
CASSWGGNEQFF
TGTGCCAGCAGCTGGGGCGGCAATGAGCAGTTCTTC
>.|TRBV6-1|once|TRBJ2-6
CASSERAGANVLTF
TGTGCCAGCAGTGAACGAGCTGGGGCCAACGTCCTGACTTTC
>.|TRBV4-1|.|TRBJ2-3
CASSQESPGVRGHF
TGCGCCAGCAGCCAAGAGTCCCCGGGAGTTCGAGGGCATTTT
>.|TRBV4-1|.|TRBJ1-1
CASSPRGGNTEAFF
TGCGCCAGCAGCCCGCGGGGAGGGAACACTGAAGCTTTCTTT
>.|TRBV29-1|.|TRBJ2-5
CSVEGRGPETQYF
TGCAGCGTTGAAGGAAGGGGTCCGGAGACCCAGTACTTC
>.|TRBV28|.|TRBJ2-1
CASSPLIGEQFF
TGTGCCAGCAGTCCCCTCATCGGTGAGCAGTTCTTC
>.|TRBV4-1|.|TRBJ2-7
CASSQGFRDYEQYF
TGCGCCAGCAGCCAAGGTTTCAGGGACTACGAGCAGTACTTC
>.|TRBV5-1|.|TRBJ2-7
CASSFSGTPPSEQYF
TGCGCCAGCAGCTTTAGCGGTACCCCCCCCTCCGAGCAGTACTTC
>.|TRBV7-3|.|TRBJ2-6
CASSLRRGTGFSGANVLTF
TGTGCCAGCAGCTTAAGGCGGGGGACAGGCTTTTCTGGGGCCAACGTCCTGACTTTC
>TRBD2|TRBV9|.|TRBJ2-2
CASSLGPSGRAPGELFF
TGTGCCAGCAGCTTGGGGCCTAGCGGGAGGGCCCCCGGGGAGCTGTTTTTT
>.|TRBV18|.|TRBJ2-4
CASSPDYERIHVAKNIQYF
TGTGCCAGCTCGCCGGACTACGAAAGGATCCACGTAGCCAAAAACATTCAGTACTTC
>.|TRBV6-5|once|TRBJ2-3
CASSYSIGASTDTQYF
TGTGCCAGCAGTTACTCGATCGGAGCTAGCACAGATACGCAGTATTTT
>.|TRBV6-6|.|TRBJ1-4
CASSLQGGEKLFF
TGTGCCAGCAGTTTACAGGGTGGGGAAAAACTGTTTTTT
>.|TRBV5-6|.|TRBJ2-1
CASSPGGSYNEQFF
TGTGCCAGCAGCCCCGGGGGCTCCTACAATGAGCAGTTCTTC
>.|TRBV6-6|once|TRBJ2-1
CASSDSNNEQFF
TGTGCCAGCAGCGACAGCAACAATGAGCAGTTCTTC
>TRBD2|TRBV7-3|.|TRBJ2-1
CASSPHSGGEQFF
TGTGCCAGCAGCCCACACTCGGGGGGTGAGCAGTTCTTC
>.|TRBV9|.|TRBJ1-5
CASSVGGDHQPQHF
TGTGCCAGCAGCGTAGGCGGGGATCATCAGCCCCAGCATTTT